The 25 T cell receptor beta chains given below trace back to one sample, sequenced in a study of blood T cell repertoires in COVID-19. TCRdb keeps only in-frame clones here, not all; method: immunoSEQ multiplex PCR. Among 120,000 or so clones listed, 70% to 90% were seen once. Sample: peripheral blood. These receptors were collected from a woman at least 80 years old with acute or convalescent COVID-19.

V usage is TRBV6-5 and J usage is TRBJ1-6; 7 nucleotides align to TRBD1. This CDR3 spans 14 amino acids. The germline CDR1 and CDR2 sequences are MNHEY and SVGAGI. Germline trimming cut 6 bases from V and 8 bases from J; bases unmatched to any gene: 7. CDR3 in amino acids: CASRDHRGHSPLHF. For the CDR3, the DNA is TGTGCCAGCAGAGACCACAGGGGACATTCACCCCTCCACTTT.

This clone was detected only a few times. The J gene is TRBJ1-5, the V gene TRBV21-1; the table's D call of TRBD1 was not tested on the DNA. TRBV21-1 is a recognized pseudogene. The CDR3 consists of 16 residues. CDR3: CASSKIGQDSNQPQHF. CDR3 coding DNA: TGTGCCAGCAGCAAGATCGGACAGGATAGCAATCAGCCCCAGCATTTT.

V is TRBV3-1 (or the pseudogene TRBV3-2) and J is TRBJ1-4; D gene unclear. Germline loops: CDR1 LGHDT, CDR2 YNNKEL (reference sequence). V lost 0 bases and J lost 5, with 4 bases in between. The CDR3 is 13 residues long. CDR3 region: CASSQDLNEKLFF. CDR3 nucleotides: TGTGCCAGCAGCCAAGATCTGAATGAAAAACTGTTTTTT.

The rearrangement uses TRBV7-2 and TRBJ2-1; 9 bases map to TRBD2. CDR3 length: 16 residues. The ends lost 6 bases at V and 4 bases at J; junction bases unmatched: 10. Germline V gene data show CDR1 as SGHTA and CDR2 as FQGNSA. In DNA, the CDR3 is TGTGCCAGCAGGGGATGGGGTAGCGGGGGTTACAATGAGCAGTTCTTC. It translates to CASRGWGSGGYNEQFF.

The chain employs TRBV7-9 and TRBJ2-2; TRBD1 matches at 8 bases. The germline gives CDR1 SEHNR, CDR2 FQNEAQ (reference sequence). This CDR3 comprises 17 residues. Unmatched junction bases numbered 11, after V lost 7 bases and J lost 1 base. CDR3 coding DNA: TGTGCCAGCATCCCACAGGGGGAAGTGATGAACACCGGGGAGCTGTTTTTT. Its translation: CASIPQGEVMNTGELFF.

This clone was detected only once. The rearrangement links TRBV6-5 to TRBJ2-3, with TRBD2 identical over 7 bases. Trimming at V came to 8 bases and at J to 2 bases, leaving 10 bases not matched to a gene. The CDR3 totals 15 residues. CDR1 and CDR2 from the germline V gene are MNHEY and SVGAGI. The CDR3 region has the DNA TGTGCCAGCCGCCCTCGGGACTATTACACAGATACGCAGTATTTT. Translation gives CASRPRDYYTDTQYF.

V is TRBV11-2 and J is TRBJ1-3; 7 bases are shared with TRBD1. The CDR3 consists of 16 residues. The J segment lost 7 bases and the V segment lost 3 bases, leaving 12 bases of the junction unmatched. Germline V CDR1 and CDR2: SGHAT, FQNNGV. For the CDR3, the DNA is TGTGCCAGCAGCTTCGACAGGAAGGGACAGAGGAACACCATATATTTT. Its protein is CASSFDRKGQRNTIYF.

V is TRBV5-1 and J is TRBJ1-1; D is unclear. The CDR3 totals 12 residues. Trimming removed 2 bases at V and 4 bases at J, with 6 bases between. CDR1 is SGHRS, CDR2 YFSETQ, per germline. CDR3 protein: CASSFTGTEAFF. CDR3 DNA: TGCGCCAGCAGCTTTACGGGCACTGAAGCTTTCTTT.

The V call is TRBV2, the J call TRBJ1-3; 9 bases fit TRBD1. Per germline, CDR1 SNHLY and CDR2 FYNNEI. CDR3 length equals 14 residues. Trimming at V came to 6 bases and at J to 6 bases, leaving 6 bases not matched to a gene. CDR3 region: CASSPRTGENTIYF. CDR3 in DNA: TGTGCCAGCAGCCCTAGGACAGGGGAAAACACCATATATTTT.

The rearrangement uses TRBV7-2 and TRBJ2-1, with 8 bases identical to TRBD2. The trim removed 3 bases at V and 2 bases at J, leaving 9 bases unmatched. Per the germline V gene, CDR1 is SGHTA and CDR2 is FQGNSA. This CDR3 contains 17 residues. This CDR3 is CASSLRLGRGAYNEQFF. CDR3 in DNA: TGTGCCAGCAGCTTGCGCCTCGGGCGGGGGGCCTACAATGAGCAGTTCTTC. The whole variable domain, filled in from reference TRBV7-2 and TRBJ2-1, reads GAGVSQSPSNKVTEKGKDVELRCDPISGHTALYWYRQSLGQGLEFLIYFQGNSAPDKSGLPSDRFSAERTGGSVSTLTIQRTQQEDSAVYLCASSLRLGRGAYNEQFFGPGTRLTVL.

The V call is TRBV5-1, the J call TRBJ1-6; 8 nucleotides line up with TRBD1. Trimming cost V 4 bases and J 7 bases; bases outside gene matches: 4. Looked up from germline, CDR1 is SGHRS and CDR2 is YFSETQ. The CDR3 has 14 amino acids. The CDR3 DNA reads TGCGCCAGCAGCATCGACAGGGGCAATTCACCCCTCCACTTT. The encoded protein is CASSIDRGNSPLHF.

The chain carries TRBV5-1 and TRBJ1-1; no clear D gene. Germline lookup yields CDR1 SGHRS and CDR2 YFSETQ. V was cut by 0 bases and J by 10 bases, with 13 bases left in between. The CDR3 loop spans 13 amino acids. The CDR3 DNA reads as TGCGCCAGCAGCTTGGGAGGATCGGCTAGAGCTTTCTTT. Translation: CASSLGGSARAFF.

The J gene is TRBJ2-7, the V gene TRBV9; D unresolved. Per germline, CDR1 SGDLS and CDR2 YYNGEE. V lost 0 bases and J lost 2, with 6 bases in between. This CDR3 comprises 13 residues. The CDR3 DNA sequence: TGTGCCAGCAGCGTAGACCCAGCCTACGAGCAGTACTTC. It is translated as CASSVDPAYEQYF.

This clone has only a few counts. The chain uses TRBV5-1 and TRBJ2-7, with TRBD1 identical over 8 bases. After removal of 4 bases from V and 5 bases from J, the junction contained 8 bases not matched to a gene. The CDR3 has 14 amino acids. Germline CDR1 is SGHRS and CDR2 is YFSETQ. The CDR3 sequence: CASSAGRGPNEQYF. DNA of the CDR3: TGCGCCAGCAGCGCCGGCAGGGGGCCTAACGAGCAGTACTTC.

The chain combines TRBV5-1 with TRBJ2-3; TRBD2 aligns across 8 bases. V gave up 0 bases and J gave up 0 bases; unmatched junction bases: 6. Germline V gives CDR1 SGHRS, CDR2 YFSETQ. The CDR3 totals 17 residues. The CDR3 spells CASSLAVSGVSTDTQYF. The DNA for the CDR3 is TGCGCCAGCAGCTTGGCTGTTAGCGGGGTTAGCACAGATACGCAGTATTTT.

This chain links TRBV10-2 with TRBJ2-7; tentatively, D is TRBD1 (6 bases). Germline CDR1 and CDR2: WSHSY and SAAADI. CDR3 length equals 13 residues. V was pared by 6 bases and J by 2 bases, with 11 bases between. The CDR3 DNA is TGCGCCAGCAGAAACACAGGGCCCTACGAGCAGTACTTC. Translated: CASRNTGPYEQYF.

The V and J genes are TRBV4-3 and TRBJ2-2; 10 bases are shared with TRBD2. The CDR3 runs to 20 residues. Germline V gene sequence: CDR1 LGHNA, CDR2 YSLEER. The ends lost 1 base at V and 4 bases at J; junction bases unmatched: 15. CDR3 protein: CASSQAPPSGGASSTGELFF. The CDR3 DNA is TGCGCCAGCAGCCAAGCTCCCCCGAGCGGGGGGGCCAGTAGCACCGGGGAGCTGTTTTTT.

This chain links TRBV27 with TRBJ1-2, with 11 positions matching TRBD1. CDR1 and CDR2 from the germline V gene are MNHEY and SMNVEV (reference sequence). The CDR3 runs to 12 residues. With V trimmed by 6 bases and J by 7 bases, 1 base remained unmatched. The CDR3 spells CASRGTGGGYTF. CDR3 in DNA: TGTGCCAGCAGAGGGACAGGGGGTGGCTACACCTTC.

This clone was recorded once. Sequence at one end of the junction differs from germline and may be a read error. J is TRBJ2-7 and V is TRBV18, with 8 bases that match TRBD1. This CDR3 is built from 13 residues. Germline V gives CDR1 KGHSH, CDR2 LQKENI. The chain's CDR3 is CASSPQGDYEQYF. CDR3 DNA sequence: TGTGCCAGCTCGCCACAGGGGGACTACGAGCAGTACTTC.

This clone has only one observation. This chain uses TRBV6-5 with TRBJ1-3; D call uncertain. The V gene's germline CDR1 is MNHEY and CDR2 SVGAGI. V dropped 0 bases and J dropped 1 base, with 7 bases sitting between them. The CDR3 consists of 15 residues. CDR3 in DNA: TGTGCCAGCAGTTACTCGAGCCGGTCTGGAAACACCATATATTTT. It encodes CASSYSSRSGNTIYF.

CDR3 region: CASSDYRGQGIRELFF. CDR3 sequence (DNA): TGTGCCAGCAGTGACTATCGTGGACAGGGCATCAGGGAGCTGTTTTTT. V and J are TRBV6-4 and TRBJ2-2; 8 bases agree with TRBD1. In germline, CDR1 is MRHNA, CDR2 SNTAGT. The CDR3 is made up of 16 amino acids. With 1 base clipped from V and 9 bases from J, the junction kept 10 bases outside the gene matches.

A few counts support this clone. This chain joins TRBV9 and TRBJ2-1, with a weak D call TRBD2 (5 bases). The CDR3 covers 14 residues. Germline CDR1 and CDR2: SGDLS and YYNGEE. The V end was cut by 4 bases, the J end by 9 bases, with 17 bases between. This chain's CDR3 is CASSTYDSAGEQFF. CDR3 bases: TGTGCCAGCAGCACGTACGACTCCGCGGGTGAGCAGTTCTTC.

V is TRBV28 and J is TRBJ2-1; no reliable D call. The V end was cut by 3 bases, the J end by 7 bases, with 10 bases between. The CDR3 consists of 13 residues. Germline CDR1 MDHEN, CDR2 SYDVKM. For the CDR3, the DNA is TGTGCCAGCAGTTTGTACAGTATGAATGAGCAGTTCTTC. This encodes CASSLYSMNEQFF.

The rearrangement uses TRBV29-1 and TRBJ1-2; D is unresolved. Germline assignment: CDR1 SQVTM and CDR2 ANQGSEA. The V end lost 5 bases, the J end lost 2 bases, and 9 bases lay between the germline ends. This CDR3 has 12 amino acids. As DNA, the CDR3 is TGCAGCGTTTTCGAGGGAAACTATGGCTACACCTTC. This codes for CSVFEGNYGYTF.

The V and J genes are TRBV27 and TRBJ1-5, with D maybe TRBD1 (6 bases). CDR3 size: 14 residues. V lost 2 bases and J lost 5, with 10 bases in between. Germline V lookup: CDR1 MNHEY, CDR2 SMNVEV (reference sequence). CDR3 in DNA: TGTGCCAGCAGTTTAGACAGGAAATATCAGCCCCAGCATTTT. Amino acid sequence: CASSLDRKYQPQHF.